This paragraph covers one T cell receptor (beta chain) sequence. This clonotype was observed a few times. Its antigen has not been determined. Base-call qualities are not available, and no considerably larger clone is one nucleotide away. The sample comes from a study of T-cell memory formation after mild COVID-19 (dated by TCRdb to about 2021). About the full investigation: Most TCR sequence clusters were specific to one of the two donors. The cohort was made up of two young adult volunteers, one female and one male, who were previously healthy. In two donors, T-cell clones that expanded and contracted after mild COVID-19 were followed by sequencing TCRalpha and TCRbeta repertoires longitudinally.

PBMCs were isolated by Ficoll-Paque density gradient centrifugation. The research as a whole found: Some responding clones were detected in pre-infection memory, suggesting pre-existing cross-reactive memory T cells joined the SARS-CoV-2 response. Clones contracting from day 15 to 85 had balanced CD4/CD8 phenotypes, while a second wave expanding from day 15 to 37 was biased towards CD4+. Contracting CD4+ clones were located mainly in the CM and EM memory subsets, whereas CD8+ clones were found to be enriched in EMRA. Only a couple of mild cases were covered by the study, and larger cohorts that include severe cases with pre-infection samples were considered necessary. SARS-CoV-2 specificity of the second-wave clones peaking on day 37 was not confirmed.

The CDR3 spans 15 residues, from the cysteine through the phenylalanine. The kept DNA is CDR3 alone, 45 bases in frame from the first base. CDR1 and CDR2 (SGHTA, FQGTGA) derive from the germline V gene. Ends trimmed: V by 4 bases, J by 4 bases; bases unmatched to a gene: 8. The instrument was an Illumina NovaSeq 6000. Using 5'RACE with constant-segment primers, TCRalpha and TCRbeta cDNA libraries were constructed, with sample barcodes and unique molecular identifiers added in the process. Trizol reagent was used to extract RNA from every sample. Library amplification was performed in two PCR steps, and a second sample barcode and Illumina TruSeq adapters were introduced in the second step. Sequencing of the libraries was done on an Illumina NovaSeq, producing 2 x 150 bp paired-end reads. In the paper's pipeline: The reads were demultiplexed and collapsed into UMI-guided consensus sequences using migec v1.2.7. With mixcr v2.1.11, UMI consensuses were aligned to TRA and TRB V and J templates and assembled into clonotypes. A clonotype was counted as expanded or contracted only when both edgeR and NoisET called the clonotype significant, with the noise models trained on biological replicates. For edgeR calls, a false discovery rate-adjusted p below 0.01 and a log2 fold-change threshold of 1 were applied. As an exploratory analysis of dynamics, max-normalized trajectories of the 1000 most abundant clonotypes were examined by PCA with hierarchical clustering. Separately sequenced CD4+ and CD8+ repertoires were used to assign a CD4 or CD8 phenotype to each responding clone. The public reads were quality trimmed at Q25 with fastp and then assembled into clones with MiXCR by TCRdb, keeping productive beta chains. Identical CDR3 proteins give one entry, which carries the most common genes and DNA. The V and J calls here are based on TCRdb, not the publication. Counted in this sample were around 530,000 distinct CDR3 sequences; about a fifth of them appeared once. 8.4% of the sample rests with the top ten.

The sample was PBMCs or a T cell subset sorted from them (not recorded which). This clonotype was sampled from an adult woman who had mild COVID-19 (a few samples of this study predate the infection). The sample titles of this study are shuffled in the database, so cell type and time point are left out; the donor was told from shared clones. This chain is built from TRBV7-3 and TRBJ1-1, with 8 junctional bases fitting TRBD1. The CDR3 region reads CASSSGWTGRTEAFF. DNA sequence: TGTGCCAGCAGCTCTGGCTGGACAGGGCGCACTGAAGCTTTCTTT.